The clone carrying this T cell receptor beta chain showed up just a few times. Its antigen remains unknown. The germline V gene has CDR1 LNHNV and CDR2 YYDKDF (reference sequence). The CDR3 is 17 amino acids. Deletions cut 0 bases from V and 1 base from J, with 16 bases between. This sample stems from a study of beta chain features in type 1 diabetes. Study observations and caveats: A moderate, significant TCRB CDR3 shortening appeared in type 1 diabetes across four CD4+ subsets.

Every isolated RNA sample was fully reverse transcribed, so sequencing captured expressed TCRB transcripts. The table came from immunoSEQ multiplex PCR; TCRdb's copy has only in-frame clones and leaves some out. The sample lists about 340,000 clones; roughly 13% were seen once. The chain combines TRBV15 with TRBJ2-7; TRBD2 is a possible D gene (5 bases). The origin of this receptor is a young woman with type 1 diabetes. The sample consisted of naive CD4+ T cells from blood. The CDR3, as DNA: TGTGCCACCAGCAGAGATCTGGTGGGAGCTGGATCCTACGAGCAGTACTTC. Amino acids: CATSRDLVGAGSYEQYF.